Listed here are 9 T cell receptor beta chains from one sample, sequenced in a study of T-cell memory formation after mild COVID-19. Via MiXCR, TCRdb re-called the 5' RACE reads, giving one row per CDR3 protein. The profile shows 65,000 to 90,000 distinct CDR3 sequences, about 15% of them singletons. Sequenced: PBMCs or a T cell subset sorted from them (not recorded which). These receptors were collected from an adult woman who had mild COVID-19 (a few samples of this study predate the infection). Cell type and time point are not known.

The sample holds a few counts of this clonotype. J is TRBJ1-1 and V is TRBV5-1; D not resolved. Germline CDR1 is SGHRS and CDR2 is YFSETQ. CDR3 size: 13 residues. The V end lost 7 bases, the J end lost 1 base, and 11 bases lay between the germline ends. In nucleotides, the CDR3 is TGCGCCAGCCGAGTCGATCAGAACACTGAAGCTTTCTTT. Protein sequence: CASRVDQNTEAFF.

This clonotype has only a few counts. J is TRBJ2-1 and V is TRBV7-9, with D uncertain. Trimming removed 5 bases from V and 3 bases from J, with 14 bases in between. Per germline, CDR1 SEHNR and CDR2 FQNEAQ (reference sequence). The CDR3 is 15 amino acids. The CDR3, as DNA: TGTGCCAGCAGCCAATCTCGCTCGTACTACAATGAGCAGTTCTTC. This sequence encodes CASSQSRSYYNEQFF.

The V call is TRBV5-1, the J call TRBJ1-5, with TRBD1 as a possible D gene (5 bases). CDR3 size: 14 residues. V was clipped by 4 bases and J by 5 bases, with 13 bases between them. Germline V gene data show CDR1 as SGHRS and CDR2 as YFSETQ. The CDR3 nucleotides are TGCGCCAGCAGCCCAGGGACGGGCGATCAGCCCCAGCATTTT. Its protein product is CASSPGTGDQPQHF.

This rearrangement joins TRBV7-6 to TRBJ2-1; the D is unclear. This CDR3 contains 13 residues. The germline V and J ends were trimmed by 2 bases and 8 bases, with 10 bases remaining between them. From germline, CDR1 is SGHVS and CDR2 FNYEAQ. The DNA for the CDR3 is TGTGCCAGCAGCTTATACCTTGAAGATGAGCAGTTCTTC. It encodes CASSLYLEDEQFF. Complete variable domain (other parts from reference TRBV7-6 and TRBJ2-1): GAGVSQSPRYKVTKRGQDVALRCDPISGHVSLYWYRQALGQGPEFLTYFNYEAQQDKSGLPNDRFSAERPEGSISTLTIQRTEQRDSAMYRCASSLYLEDEQFFGPGTRLTVL.

The sample holds a few counts of this clonotype. The chain couples TRBV7-6 to TRBJ2-1, with D possibly being TRBD1 or TRBD2 (6 bases each). Germline values: CDR1 SGHVS, CDR2 FNYEAQ. The CDR3 sequence is 15 residues long. V lost 6 bases and J lost 2, with 14 bases in between. The CDR3: CASSTLGGPYNEQFF. CDR3 nucleotides: TGTGCCAGCAGTACCCTAGGGGGGCCCTACAATGAGCAGTTCTTC.

Here the CDR3 reads CSASLPILAGVYNEQFF. As DNA, the CDR3 is TGCAGTGCTAGTTTGCCCATACTAGCGGGAGTCTACAATGAGCAGTTCTTC. The V gene is TRBV20-1, the J gene TRBJ2-1; 11 bases agree with TRBD2. Germline V gene lookup returns CDR1 DFQATT and CDR2 SNEGSKA (reference sequence). This CDR3 has 17 residues. Germline trimming cut 3 bases from V and 3 bases from J; bases unmatched to any gene: 10.

V gene TRBV15 combines with J gene TRBJ2-7, with D possibly being TRBD1 (6 bases). V was trimmed by 4 bases and J by 3 bases, leaving 13 bases between them. Germline CDR1 reads LNHNV; CDR2 reads YYDKDF (reference sequence). The CDR3 runs 14 residues. The CDR3 here is CATSTIGQSYEQYF. As DNA, the CDR3 is TGTGCCACCAGCACAATCGGACAGAGCTACGAGCAGTACTTC.

The rearrangement joins TRBV7-3 to TRBJ2-1; D is possibly TRBD2 (7 bases). Trimming shortened V by 5 bases and J by 2 bases, and 19 bases separated the two germline ends. Per the germline V gene, CDR1 is SGHTA and CDR2 is FQGTGA. The CDR3 has 17 residues. CDR3 sequence (DNA): TGTGCCAGCAGCCTAGATGGGGGGGCCGTCGCCTACAATGAGCAGTTCTTC. It is translated as CASSLDGGAVAYNEQFF.

This clonotype was seen a handful of times. The rearrangement links TRBV20-1 to TRBJ2-1; the match to TRBD2 covers 12 bases. The CDR3 spans 15 residues. Trimming took 6 bases from V and 10 from J; bases not matched to a gene: 13. Germline CDR1 and CDR2: DFQATT and SNEGSKA (reference sequence). CDR3 protein: CSATGLAGLVHEQFF. The CDR3 DNA follows: TGCAGTGCCACGGGACTAGCGGGCCTAGTACACGAGCAGTTCTTC.